Following are 15 T cell receptor beta chains from one sample sequenced in a study of neurological immune-mediated disorders. As to time point: longitudinal time-point 3. TCRdb reprocessed the 5' RACE reads via MiXCR and lists one record per CDR3 protein. This table has more than 95,000 distinct CDR3 sequences, about a tenth appearing once. Sequenced sample: PBMCs. The source is a female donor with HTLV-1-associated myelopathy (HAM/TSP).

This clonotype was observed a few times. This could be a read error, since a much larger clone is one nucleotide away. The genes are TRBV10-3 and TRBJ2-3; 8 bases agree with TRBD1. CDR3 length: 14 amino acids. Germline V gene data show CDR1 as ENHRY and CDR2 as SYGVKD. CDR3 sequence: CATRAGTGTNTQYF. CDR3 nucleotides: TGTGCCACCAGAGCCGGGACAGGCACAAATACGCAGTATTTT.

Many counts were recorded for this clonotype. The chain has TRBV20-1 and TRBJ2-1, with 15 bases fitting TRBD2. After removal of 5 bases from V and 10 bases from J, the junction contained 3 bases not matched to a gene. The CDR3 sequence is 13 residues long. Looked up from germline, CDR1 is DFQATT and CDR2 is SNEGSKA (reference sequence). This CDR3 reads CSAVGLAGGEQFF. CDR3 sequence (DNA): TGCAGTGCTGTGGGACTAGCGGGGGGCGAGCAGTTCTTC.

The J gene is TRBJ2-3, the V gene TRBV4-1; the match to TRBD2 covers 12 bases. The germline V gene encodes CDR1 MGHRA and CDR2 YSYEKL. This CDR3 has 18 residues. The ends lost 0 bases at V and 4 bases at J; junction bases unmatched: 8. The CDR3: CASSQEASGGAVSDTQYF. The DNA for the CDR3 is TGCGCCAGCAGCCAAGAGGCTAGCGGGGGGGCAGTCTCAGATACGCAGTATTTT.

This clonotype was counted many times. The chain uses TRBV27 and TRBJ2-3; TRBD2 agrees at 9 bases. Germline V gene data show CDR1 as MNHEY and CDR2 as SMNVEV (reference sequence). Germline trimming cut 3 bases from V and 6 bases from J; bases unmatched to any gene: 10. There are 16 residues in the CDR3. CDR3 sequence reads: CASSFLAGPREDTQYF. In DNA, the CDR3 is TGTGCCAGCAGTTTTCTAGCGGGGCCTCGTGAGGATACGCAGTATTTT.

At least ten counts were recorded for this clonotype. The chain employs TRBV7-2 and TRBJ2-3, with a possible D match to TRBD1 (6 bases). V was clipped by 5 bases and J by 1 base, with 16 bases between them. Germline V gene data show CDR1 as SGHTA and CDR2 as FQGNSA. The CDR3 totals 16 residues. CDR3 sequence: CASSPRGKRGTDTQYF. The DNA for the CDR3 is TGTGCCAGCAGCCCGAGGGGGAAGAGAGGCACAGATACGCAGTATTTT.

The sample holds many counts of this clonotype. The chain recombines TRBV7-9 with TRBJ1-2; maybe TRBD1 (6 bases). V lost 5 bases and J lost 8, with 18 bases in between. This CDR3 has 14 amino acids. CDR1 SEHNR and CDR2 FQNEAQ come from the germline V gene (reference sequence). This CDR3 reads CASSNFGQNSGYTF. In DNA, the CDR3 is TGTGCCAGCAGCAACTTCGGACAGAATTCAGGCTACACCTTC.

Many counts were recorded for this clonotype. The V gene is TRBV9, the J gene TRBJ2-5, with D perhaps TRBD1 (6 bases). The germline CDR1 and CDR2 sequences are SGDLS and YYNGEE. V lost 4 bases, J lost 5 bases, and 18 bases lay in between. The CDR3 is made up of 15 amino acids. In DNA form, the CDR3 reads TGTGCCAGCAGCTACGCAGGGGACGCGTTGGAGACCCAGTACTTC. It translates to CASSYAGDALETQYF. The whole variable domain, filled in from reference TRBV9 and TRBJ2-5, reads DSGVTQTPKHLITATGQRVTLRCSPRSGDLSVYWYQQSLDQGLQFLIQYYNGEERAKGNILERFSAQQFPDLHSELNLSSLELGDSALYFCASSYAGDALETQYFGPGTRLLVL.

The chain has TRBV5-1 and TRBJ2-1, with 8 nucleotides matching TRBD1. CDR1 and CDR2 from the germline V gene are SGHRS and YFSETQ. Trimming removed 2 bases from V and 5 bases from J; junction bases left unmatched: 6. The CDR3 consists of 15 residues. The CDR3 DNA follows: TGCGCCAGCAGCTTACAGGGGGGTAGGAACAATGAGCAGTTCTTC. It is translated as CASSLQGGRNNEQFF.

This clonotype has a handful of counts. The J gene is TRBJ2-7, the V gene TRBV24-1, with TRBD1 identical over 8 bases. CDR3 length: 15 amino acids. Germline CDR1 reads KGHDR; CDR2 reads SFDVKD. V was clipped by 3 bases and J by 3 bases; unmatched bases: 6. Here the CDR3 DNA reads TGTGCCACCAGTGATACCGGGACAGGAAACTACGAGCAGTACTTC. Translated: CATSDTGTGNYEQYF.

The CDR3 DNA follows: TGCGCCAGCAGCGCTTACAAGGGCACTGGTGAGCAGTTCTTC. It codes for CASSAYKGTGEQFF. The V call is TRBV5-1, the J call TRBJ2-1; D remains ambiguous. The CDR3 runs to 14 residues. Per germline, CDR1 SGHRS and CDR2 YFSETQ. V lost 4 bases to trimming and J lost 9 bases, with 17 bases between them. Full variable domain (rest looked up from reference TRBV5-1 and TRBJ2-1): KAGVTQTPRYLIKTRGQQVTLSCSPISGHRSVSWYQQTPGQGLQFLFEYFSETQRNKGNFPGRFSGRQFSNSRSEMNVSTLELGDSALYLCASSAYKGTGEQFFGPGTRLTVL.

This clonotype was observed at least ten times. The chain links TRBV20-1 to TRBJ2-4; 8 nucleotides line up with TRBD1. The ends lost 3 bases at V and 0 bases at J; junction bases unmatched: 19. CDR1 and CDR2 from the germline V gene are DFQATT and SNEGSKA (reference sequence). This CDR3 has 20 residues. The CDR3 nucleotides read TGCAGTGCTAGGACTACCACCGGGACAGGTCCTTTAATAGCCAAAAACATTCAGTACTTC. Translating it yields CSARTTTGTGPLIAKNIQYF.

This clonotype has ten or more counts. V is TRBV7-6 and J is TRBJ2-3; unclear D gene. V was trimmed by 0 bases and J by 0 bases, leaving 4 bases between them. Germline lookup yields CDR1 SGHVS and CDR2 FNYEAQ. This CDR3 has 14 residues. The CDR3 DNA follows: TGTGCCAGCAGCTTAGCGTTTAGCACAGATACGCAGTATTTT. Its translation is CASSLAFSTDTQYF. The whole variable domain, filled in from reference TRBV7-6 and TRBJ2-3, reads GAGVSQSPRYKVTKRGQDVALRCDPISGHVSLYWYRQALGQGPEFLTYFNYEAQQDKSGLPNDRFSAERPEGSISTLTIQRTEQRDSAMYRCASSLAFSTDTQYFGPGTRLTVL.

This clonotype has ten or more counts. The V and J genes are TRBV3-1 and TRBJ2-4, with D hard to call. Germline V gene lookup returns CDR1 LGHDT and CDR2 YNNKEL (reference sequence). V lost 1 base and J lost 7, with 8 bases in between. CDR3 size: 13 residues. Here the CDR3 DNA reads TGTGCCAGCAGCCAAGCCTACGGGAACATTCAGTACTTC. Its translation: CASSQAYGNIQYF.

This clonotype occurred a few times. The V and J genes are TRBV7-6 and TRBJ2-3; unclear D gene. Trimming removed 5 bases from V and 3 bases from J, with 12 bases in between. The CDR3 contains 14 residues. CDR1 is SGHVS, CDR2 FNYEAQ, per germline. This CDR3 reads CASSLYSRTDTQYF. CDR3 DNA sequence: TGTGCCAGCAGCCTCTATAGTCGGACAGATACGCAGTATTTT.

In its sample, this clonotype was seen a few times. The J gene is TRBJ2-1, the V gene TRBV4-1; D is undetermined. Looked up from germline, CDR1 is MGHRA and CDR2 is YSYEKL. The CDR3 is made up of 13 amino acids. V was pared by 4 bases and J by 6 bases, with 10 bases between. Here the CDR3 reads CASSLLVVNEQFF. The CDR3 DNA is TGCGCCAGCAGCCTATTGGTCGTCAATGAGCAGTTCTTC.